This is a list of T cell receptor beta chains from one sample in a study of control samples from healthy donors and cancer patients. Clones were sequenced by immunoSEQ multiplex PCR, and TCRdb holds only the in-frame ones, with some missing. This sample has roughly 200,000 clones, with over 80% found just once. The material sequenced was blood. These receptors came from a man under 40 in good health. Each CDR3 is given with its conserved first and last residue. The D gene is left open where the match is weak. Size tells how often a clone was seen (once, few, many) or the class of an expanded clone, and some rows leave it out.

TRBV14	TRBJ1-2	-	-	CASSQGGLYGYTF	TGTGCCAGCAGCCAAGGGGGGCTCTATGGCTACACCTTC
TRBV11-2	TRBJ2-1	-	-	CASSPAGYHEQFF	TGTGCCAGCAGCCCCGCGGGGTACCATGAGCAGTTCTTC
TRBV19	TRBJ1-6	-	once	CASRTGGSYNSPLHF	TGTGCCAGTAGGACTGGCGGCTCCTATAATTCACCCCTCCACTTT
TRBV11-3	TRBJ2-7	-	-	CASSSPQNYEQYF	TGTGCCAGCAGCTCTCCCCAAAACTACGAGCAGTACTTC
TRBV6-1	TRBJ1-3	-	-	CASSEGASGNTIYF	TGTGCCAGCAGTGAGGGGGCTTCTGGAAACACCATATATTTT
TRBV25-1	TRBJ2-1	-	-	CASSEFRAPPRDEQFF	TGTGCCAGCAGTGAATTCAGGGCTCCCCCTCGCGATGAGCAGTTCTTC
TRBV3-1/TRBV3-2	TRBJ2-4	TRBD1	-	CASSLRQGAGNIQYF	TGTGCCAGCAGCCTACGACAGGGGGCGGGAAACATTCAGTACTTC
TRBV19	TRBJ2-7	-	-	CASSGGLTYEQYF	TGTGCCAGTAGTGGGGGTTTAACCTACGAGCAGTACTTC
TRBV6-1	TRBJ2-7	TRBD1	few	CASSEQDRGTYEQYF	TGTGCCAGCAGTGAACAGGACAGGGGGACCTACGAGCAGTACTTC
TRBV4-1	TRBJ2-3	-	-	CASSPRQGTDTQYF	TGCGCCAGCAGCCCTAGACAGGGCACAGATACGCAGTATTTT
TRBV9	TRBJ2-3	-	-	CASGRGTSTDTQYF	TGTGCCAGCGGAAGGGGGACTAGCACAGATACGCAGTATTTT
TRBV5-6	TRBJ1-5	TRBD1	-	CASSFGQGGQPQHF	TGTGCCAGCAGCTTTGGACAGGGCGGTCAGCCCCAGCATTTT
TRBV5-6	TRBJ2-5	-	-	CASSLEETQYF	TGTGCCAGCAGCTTGGAAGAGACCCAGTACTTC
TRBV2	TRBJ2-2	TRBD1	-	CASSAGQGSGELFF	TGTGCCAGCAGTGCAGGACAGGGTTCCGGGGAGCTGTTTTTT
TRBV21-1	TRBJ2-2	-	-	CASSTRSGQYRTGELFF	TGTGCCAGCAGCACCAGATCGGGACAGTACAGGACCGGGGAGCTGTTTTTT
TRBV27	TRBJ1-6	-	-	CASSFNRELSYNSPLHF	TGTGCCAGCAGTTTCAACAGGGAACTCTCCTATAATTCACCCCTCCACTTT
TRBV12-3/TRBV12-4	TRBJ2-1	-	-	CASSSSEQFF	TGTGCCAGCAGCTCGAGTGAGCAGTTCTTC
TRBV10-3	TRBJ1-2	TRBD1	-	CAISPGQGKRDGYTF	TGTGCCATCAGTCCCGGACAGGGCAAGAGAGATGGCTACACCTTC
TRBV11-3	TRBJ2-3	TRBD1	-	CASSAGDSNTGTDTQYF	TGTGCCAGCAGCGCAGGGGACAGCAACACGGGCACAGATACGCAGTATTTT
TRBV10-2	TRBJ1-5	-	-	CASSVTGYSNQPQHF	TGCGCCAGCAGTGTGACGGGCTATAGCAATCAGCCCCAGCATTTT
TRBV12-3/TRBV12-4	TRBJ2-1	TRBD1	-	CASRRDRDSEQFF	TGTGCCAGCAGGCGGGACAGGGATAGTGAGCAGTTCTTC
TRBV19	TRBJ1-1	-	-	CASIKGTGNTEAFF	TGTGCCAGTATCAAGGGAACAGGGAACACTGAAGCTTTCTTT
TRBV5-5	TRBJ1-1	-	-	CASSGGAALAEAFF	TGTGCCAGCAGCGGGGGAGCCGCCCTCGCTGAAGCTTTCTTT
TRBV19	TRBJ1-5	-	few	CASSIGGYMEPQHF	TGTGCCAGTAGTATCGGCGGGTATATGGAGCCCCAGCATTTT
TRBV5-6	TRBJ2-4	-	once	CASSLGFVAKNIQYF	TGTGCCAGCAGCTTGGGTTTCGTGGCCAAAAACATTCAGTACTTC
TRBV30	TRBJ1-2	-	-	CAWSMGRNNYGYTF	TGTGCCTGGAGTATGGGGCGTAACAACTATGGCTACACCTTC
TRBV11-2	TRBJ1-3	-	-	CASSVGELGRRPPTIYF	TGTGCCAGCAGCGTGGGGGAGCTTGGACGCCGTCCGCCCACCATATATTTT
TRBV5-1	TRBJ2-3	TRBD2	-	CASSSGTSNVDTQYF	TGCGCCAGCAGCTCCGGGACTAGTAACGTCGATACGCAGTATTTT
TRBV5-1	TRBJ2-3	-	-	CASGVFSDTQYF	TGCGCCAGCGGAGTTTTCTCAGATACGCAGTATTTT
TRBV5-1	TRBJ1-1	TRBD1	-	CASSVSGQLNTEAFF	TGCGCCAGCAGCGTCTCGGGACAGTTGAACACTGAAGCTTTCTTT
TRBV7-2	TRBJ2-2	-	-	CASSAHRVRNTGELFF	TGTGCCAGCAGCGCGCACAGGGTTCGGAACACCGGGGAGCTGTTTTTT
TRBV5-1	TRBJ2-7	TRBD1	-	CASTGQADSYEQYF	TGCGCCAGCACCGGACAGGCCGACTCCTACGAGCAGTACTTC
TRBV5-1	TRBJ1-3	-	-	CASSLADRPSSGNTIYF	TGCGCCAGCAGCTTGGCTGACAGGCCGAGCTCTGGAAACACCATATATTTT
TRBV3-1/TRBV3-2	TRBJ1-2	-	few	CASSQGHSYGYTF	TGTGCCAGCAGCCAAGGTCACAGCTATGGCTACACCTTC
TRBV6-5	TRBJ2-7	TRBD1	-	CASSSPGTGVYEQYF	TGTGCCAGCAGCTCCCCCGGGACAGGAGTCTACGAGCAGTACTTC
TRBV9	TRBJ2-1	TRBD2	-	CASSVAGAGSGGFYNEQFF	TGTGCCAGCAGCGTAGCGGGGGCAGGTAGCGGGGGCTTTTACAATGAGCAGTTCTTC
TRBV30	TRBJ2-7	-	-	CAWMSSWGYEQYF	TGTGCCTGGATGAGTAGCTGGGGCTACGAGCAGTACTTC
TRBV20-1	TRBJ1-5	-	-	CSASQRTANQPQHF	TGCAGTGCTAGTCAAAGGACAGCTAATCAGCCCCAGCATTTT
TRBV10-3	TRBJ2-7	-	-	CATTTGRTFSYEQYF	TGTGCCACTACAACCGGACGGACATTCTCCTACGAGCAGTACTTC
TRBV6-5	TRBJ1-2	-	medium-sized	CASSPGPDGYTF	TGTGCCAGCAGTCCCGGACCAGATGGCTACACCTTC
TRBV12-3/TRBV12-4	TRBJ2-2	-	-	CASSHSATGELFF	TGTGCCAGCAGTCATAGCGCCACCGGGGAGCTGTTTTTT
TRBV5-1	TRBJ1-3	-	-	CASSLAFVGAGNTIYF	TGCGCCAGCAGCTTGGCCTTTGTAGGGGCTGGAAACACCATATATTTT
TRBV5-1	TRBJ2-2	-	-	CASSPAGIGELFF	TGCGCCAGCAGCCCGGCGGGGATTGGGGAGCTGTTTTTT
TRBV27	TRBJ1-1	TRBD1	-	CASSPLGQGDSDEAFF	TGTGCCAGCAGTCCTTTAGGACAGGGCGACTCCGATGAAGCTTTCTTT
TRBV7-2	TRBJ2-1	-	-	CASSLVGGGYDNEQFF	TGTGCCAGCAGCCTGGTGGGGGGGGGCTACGACAATGAGCAGTTCTTC
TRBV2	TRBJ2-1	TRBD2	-	CASSEANQRGGVGDEQFF	TGTGCCAGCAGTGAAGCGAACCAGCGGGGGGGAGTTGGCGATGAGCAGTTCTTC
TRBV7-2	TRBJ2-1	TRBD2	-	CASRPLRTSSYNEQFF	TGTGCCAGCAGGCCTTTGAGGACTAGCTCCTACAATGAGCAGTTCTTC
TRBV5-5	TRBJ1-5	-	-	CASSLWQGEQPQHF	TGTGCCAGCAGCTTGTGGCAGGGTGAACAGCCCCAGCATTTT
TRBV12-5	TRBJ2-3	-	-	CASAPGRSSSTDTQYF	TGTGCTAGTGCACCCGGACGGAGCTCTAGCACAGATACGCAGTATTTT
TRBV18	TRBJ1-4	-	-	CASSPPAGATNEKLFF	TGTGCCAGCTCACCACCGGCCGGGGCAACTAATGAAAAACTGTTTTTT
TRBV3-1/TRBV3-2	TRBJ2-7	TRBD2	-	CASSLGLAGYEQYF	TGTGCCAGCAGCCTGGGACTAGCGGGGTACGAGCAGTACTTC
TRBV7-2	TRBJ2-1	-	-	CASSPTRDYNEQFF	TGTGCCAGCAGCCCGACCCGGGACTACAATGAGCAGTTCTTC
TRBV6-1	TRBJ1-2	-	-	CASSEARPAAYGYTF	TGTGCCAGCAGTGAAGCTCGGCCAGCGGCCTATGGCTACACCTTC